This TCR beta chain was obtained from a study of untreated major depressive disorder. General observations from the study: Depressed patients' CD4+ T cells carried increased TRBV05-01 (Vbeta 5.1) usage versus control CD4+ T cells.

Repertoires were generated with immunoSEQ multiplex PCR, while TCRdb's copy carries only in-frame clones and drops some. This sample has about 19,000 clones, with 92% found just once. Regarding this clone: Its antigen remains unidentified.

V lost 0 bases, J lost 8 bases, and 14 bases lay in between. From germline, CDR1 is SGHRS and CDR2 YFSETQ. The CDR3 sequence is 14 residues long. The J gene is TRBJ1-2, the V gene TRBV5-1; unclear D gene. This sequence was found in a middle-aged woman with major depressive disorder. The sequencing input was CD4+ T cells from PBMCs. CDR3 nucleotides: TGCGCCAGCAGCTTGGCCGGGAGGGCTGGCGGCTACACCTTC. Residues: CASSLAGRAGGYTF.